The 14 T cell receptor beta chains below come from one sample, sequenced in a study of CD8 T cells in Susac syndrome (dated by TCRdb to the late 2010s). Library preparation employed the immunoSEQ multiplex PCR assay. RNA was extracted using the RNeasy kit, and roughly 0.5 to 1 ug of the RNA was reverse transcribed with random hexamers. TCRdb cleaned the public reads at Q25 with fastp, built clones with MiXCR and kept in-frame beta chains. A single entry per CDR3 protein holds the most common genes and DNA from its merged rows. This sample gives approximately 190,000 distinct CDR3 sequences in total; approximately 95% of them show up just once. Around 0.16% of the sample is in the top ten clones. The sequencing sample was made of CD8+ T cells from PBMCs. The source is a human donor with Susac syndrome.

The rearrangement links TRBV5-6 to TRBJ2-5; D call uncertain. CDR1 is SGHDT, CDR2 YYEEEE, per germline. The CDR3 runs to 13 residues. V lost 0 bases and J lost 5, with 8 bases in between. The CDR3 coding sequence is TGTGCCAGCAGCTTGGCCGACCTCGAGACCCAGTACTTC. This gives the protein CASSLADLETQYF.

This chain links TRBV20-1 with TRBJ1-2; D call uncertain. V shed 3 bases and J shed 8 bases, with 10 bases lying between them. The germline V gene encodes CDR1 DFQATT and CDR2 SNEGSKA (reference sequence). CDR3 length: 11 amino acids. This chain's CDR3 is CSARVGGGYTF. For the CDR3, the DNA is TGCAGTGCTAGGGTGGGCGGAGGCTACACCTTC.

The V call is TRBV28, the J call TRBJ2-1; tentatively, D is TRBD2 (6 bases). Germline-derived CDR1 and CDR2 are MDHEN and SYDVKM. Trimming removed 2 bases at V and 8 bases at J, with 13 bases between. The CDR3 consists of 14 residues. CDR3 amino acids: CASSLHGRVDEQFF. In nucleotides, the CDR3 is TGTGCCAGCAGTTTACACGGGAGAGTAGATGAGCAGTTCTTC. The full variable domain, its missing parts supplied by reference TRBV28 and TRBJ2-1, is DVKVTQSSRYLVKRTGEKVFLECVQDMDHENMFWYRQDPGLGLRLIYFSYDVKMKEKGDIPEGYSVSREKKERFSLILESASTNQTSMYLCASSLHGRVDEQFFGPGTRLTVL.

V is TRBV28 and J is TRBJ1-1, with D possibly TRBD1 on 6 matching bases. CDR1 is MDHEN and CDR2 is SYDVKM in the germline V gene. V was pared by 4 bases and J by 10 bases, with 13 bases between. The CDR3 totals 12 residues. As DNA, the CDR3 is TGTGCCAGCAGTTACCGGGACAACGGAGCTTTCTTT. This translates into CASSYRDNGAFF.

The chain employs TRBV27 and TRBJ2-5, with 9 bases that match TRBD1. The V gene's germline CDR1 is MNHEY and CDR2 SMNVEV (reference sequence). The CDR3 covers 15 residues. V shed 6 bases, J shed 5 bases, and the junction held 10 bases outside the gene matches. The CDR3 DNA reads TGTGCCAGCAGCCCCGGACAGGGGCTGAGGGAGACCCAGTACTTC. This translates into CASSPGQGLRETQYF.

The rearrangement joins TRBV4-1 to TRBJ2-3; 9 nucleotides agree with TRBD2. The CDR3 loop spans 14 amino acids. J lost 4 bases, V lost 1 base, and 0 bases had no gene match. CDR1 is MGHRA and CDR2 is YSYEKL in the germline V gene. The CDR3 here is CASSQGLAADTQYF. The CDR3 DNA reads TGCGCCAGCAGCCAAGGACTAGCGGCAGATACGCAGTATTTT.

The V and J genes are TRBV7-9 and TRBJ2-5; tentatively, D is TRBD1 or TRBD2 (5 bases each). The V gene's germline CDR1 is SEHNR and CDR2 FQNEAQ (reference sequence). Deletions cut 7 bases from V and 2 bases from J, with 17 bases between. This CDR3 is 15 amino acids long. CDR3 protein: CASMGPPPWQETQYF. CDR3 DNA sequence: TGTGCCAGCATGGGACCCCCACCTTGGCAAGAGACCCAGTACTTC.

The rearrangement uses TRBV7-3 and TRBJ2-7; D might be TRBD2 (6 bases). The CDR3 spans 15 residues. The V end was cut by 2 bases, the J end by 6 bases, with 17 bases between. Per the germline V gene, CDR1 is SGHTA and CDR2 is FQGTGA. The DNA of the CDR3 is TGTGCCAGCAGCTTATGGGGGGACCGTGGGGGCGAGCAGTACTTC. This gives the protein CASSLWGDRGGEQYF. The entire variable domain, with the rest obtained from reference TRBV7-3 and TRBJ2-7, is as follows: GAGVSQTPSNKVTEKGKYVELRCDPISGHTALYWYRQSLGQGPEFLIYFQGTGAADDSGLPNDRFFAVRPEGSVSTLKIQRTERGDSAVYLCASSLWGDRGGEQYFGPGTRLTVT.

This clonotype was recorded once. This chain connects TRBV2 to TRBJ2-1; 12 nucleotides agree with TRBD2. The ends lost 4 bases at V and 9 bases at J; junction bases unmatched: 4. Looked up from germline, CDR1 is SNHLY and CDR2 is FYNNEI. The CDR3 has 14 residues. In DNA, the CDR3 is TGTGCCAGCAGTGGACTAGCGGGGGTGAGTGAGCAGTTCTTC. It specifies CASSGLAGVSEQFF.

The rearrangement joins TRBV7-9 to TRBJ1-1; 9 bases align to TRBD1. Germline CDR1 is SEHNR and CDR2 is FQNEAQ (reference sequence). The CDR3 is made up of 16 amino acids. V lost 5 bases, J lost 7 bases, and 14 bases stayed unmatched. CDR3 coding DNA: TGTGCCAGCAGCACCAGATTGGGACAGGGCGCGGGTGAAGCTTTCTTT. Amino acid sequence: CASSTRLGQGAGEAFF. The complete variable domain, with remaining parts taken from reference TRBV7-9 and TRBJ1-1, reads DTGVSQNPRHKITKRGQNVTFRCDPISEHNRLYWYRQTLGQGPEFLTYFQNEAQLEKSRLLSDRFSAERPKGSFSTLEIQRTEQGDSAMYLCASSTRLGQGAGEAFFGQGTRLTVV.

This clonotype has a single count. This sequence joins TRBV10-2 and TRBJ2-1; D is uncertain. CDR1 and CDR2 from the germline V gene are WSHSY and SAAADI. The germline V and J ends were trimmed by 2 bases and 0 bases, with 14 bases remaining between them. This CDR3 region has 17 residues. The CDR3 sequence is CASSEMVYPSSYNEQFF. CDR3 sequence (DNA): TGCGCCAGCAGTGAGATGGTCTACCCAAGCTCCTACAATGAGCAGTTCTTC.

The genes are TRBV6-5 and TRBJ2-5; D is uncertain. The length of the CDR3 is 14 residues. V lost 5 bases and J lost 5, with 15 bases in between. CDR1 is MNHEY, CDR2 SVGAGI, per germline. Here the CDR3 reads CASSLANSKETQYF. CDR3 bases: TGTGCCAGCAGTCTGGCGAACTCCAAGGAGACCCAGTACTTC.

This clonotype appeared once. The chain links TRBV9 to TRBJ2-1; 12 nucleotides line up with TRBD2. The V gene's germline CDR1 is SGDLS and CDR2 YYNGEE. V trimming: 4 bases; J trimming: 5 bases; junction bases outside the gene matches: 7. The CDR3 totals 16 residues. This CDR3 is CASSFSGLAGNNEQFF. CDR3 sequence (DNA): TGTGCCAGCAGCTTCTCAGGACTAGCGGGGAACAATGAGCAGTTCTTC.

The chain combines TRBV5-1 with TRBJ2-1, with D maybe TRBD2 (6 bases). Deletions cut 3 bases from V and 7 bases from J, with 11 bases between. The V gene's germline CDR1 is SGHRS and CDR2 YFSETQ. This CDR3 region has 13 residues. The CDR3 region is CASSWTTTNEQFF. CDR3 DNA sequence: TGCGCCAGCAGCTGGACTACGACGAATGAGCAGTTCTTC.